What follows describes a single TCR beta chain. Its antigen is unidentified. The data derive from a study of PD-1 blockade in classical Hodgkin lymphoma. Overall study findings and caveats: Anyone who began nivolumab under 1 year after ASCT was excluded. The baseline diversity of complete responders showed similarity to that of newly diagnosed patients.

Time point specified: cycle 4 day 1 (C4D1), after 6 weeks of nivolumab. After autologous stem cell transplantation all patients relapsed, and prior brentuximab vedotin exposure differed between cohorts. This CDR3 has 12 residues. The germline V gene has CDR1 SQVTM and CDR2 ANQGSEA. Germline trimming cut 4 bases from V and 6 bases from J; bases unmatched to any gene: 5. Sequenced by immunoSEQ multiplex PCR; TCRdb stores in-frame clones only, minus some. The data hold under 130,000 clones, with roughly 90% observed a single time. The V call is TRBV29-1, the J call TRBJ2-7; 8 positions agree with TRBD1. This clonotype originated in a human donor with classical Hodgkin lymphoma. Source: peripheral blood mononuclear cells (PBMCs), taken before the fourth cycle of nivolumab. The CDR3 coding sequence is TGCAGCGTTGCTGGACAGGGCCGCGAGCAGTACTTC. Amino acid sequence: CSVAGQGREQYF.